These T cell receptor beta chains were read from a single sample in a study of cytomegalovirus exposure and HLA in healthy donors. Sequencing used immunoSEQ multiplex PCR; TCRdb keeps in-frame clones, though not all of them. The sample consists of 150,000 to 200,000 clones, over 65% of them appearing once. The sample was PBMCs. The source of these receptors is a female donor in good health and CMV-seronegative. The CDR3 runs from the conserved cysteine through the conserved F or W. Fields, in order: D gene, clone size, J gene, V gene, CDR3 DNA, CDR3 protein. A D gene is named only where the DNA matches it firmly. The listing skips clone size in some rows; elsewhere it reads once, few, many or a size class.

d_gene: TRBD1
abundance: .
j_gene: TRBJ1-2
v_gene: TRBV6-1
CDR3nt: TGTGCCAGCAGCTCGAGGGGGCTTAACTATGGCTACACCTTC
CDR3aa: CASSSRGLNYGYTF

d_gene: TRBD1
abundance: .
j_gene: TRBJ2-3
v_gene: TRBV10-3
CDR3nt: TGTGCCATCAGTGAGGACAGGGGGGGTTGGCAGTATTTT
CDR3aa: CAISEDRGGWQYF

d_gene: TRBD1
abundance: .
j_gene: TRBJ1-1
v_gene: TRBV19
CDR3nt: TGTGCCAGTAGTAATACAGGGGGCACCGAAGCTTTCTTT
CDR3aa: CASSNTGGTEAFF

d_gene: .
abundance: .
j_gene: TRBJ2-7
v_gene: TRBV7-6
CDR3nt: TGTGCCAGCAGCCCTACCAAGGGGAAATCCTACGAGCAGTACTTC
CDR3aa: CASSPTKGKSYEQYF

d_gene: TRBD1
abundance: few
j_gene: TRBJ2-7
v_gene: TRBV6-1
CDR3nt: TGTGCCAGCAGTGACGAGGGACAGGGGACCTACGAGCAGTACTTC
CDR3aa: CASSDEGQGTYEQYF

d_gene: TRBD1
abundance: .
j_gene: TRBJ2-3
v_gene: TRBV7-9
CDR3nt: TGTGCCAGCAGCTTAGGGACAGGGGGCTTCACAGATACGCAGTATTTT
CDR3aa: CASSLGTGGFTDTQYF

d_gene: .
abundance: .
j_gene: TRBJ1-1
v_gene: TRBV6-1
CDR3nt: TGTGCCAGCGGGAGGAACACTGAAGCTTTCTTT
CDR3aa: CASGRNTEAFF

d_gene: .
abundance: once
j_gene: TRBJ1-2
v_gene: TRBV2
CDR3nt: TGTGCCAGCAGTGATCGGCAGGGAATGGGTGGCTACACCTTC
CDR3aa: CASSDRQGMGGYTF

d_gene: TRBD2
abundance: few
j_gene: TRBJ2-7
v_gene: TRBV6-5
CDR3nt: TGTGCCACTCTAGACCGGGACTACACCTTCTACGAGCAGTACTTC
CDR3aa: CATLDRDYTFYEQYF

d_gene: TRBD1
abundance: .
j_gene: TRBJ2-1
v_gene: TRBV15
CDR3nt: TGTGCCACCAGCAGAGATTTGGGCAGGGGGCACAATGAGCAGTTCTTC
CDR3aa: CATSRDLGRGHNEQFF

d_gene: TRBD2
abundance: .
j_gene: TRBJ2-1
v_gene: TRBV7-2
CDR3nt: TGTGCCAGCAGCGGACGACTAGCGGGAGTCACCTACAATGAGCAGTTCTTC
CDR3aa: CASSGRLAGVTYNEQFF

d_gene: TRBD2
abundance: .
j_gene: TRBJ2-3
v_gene: TRBV13
CDR3nt: TGTGCCAGCAGCCAAGGGACTAGCGGGAGGGGAGATACGCAGTATTTT
CDR3aa: CASSQGTSGRGDTQYF

d_gene: TRBD2
abundance: .
j_gene: TRBJ2-7
v_gene: TRBV11-2
CDR3nt: TGTGCCAGCAGCTTAGTGGCGGGAGGCACCTACGAGCAGTACTTC
CDR3aa: CASSLVAGGTYEQYF

d_gene: TRBD1
abundance: .
j_gene: TRBJ1-1
v_gene: TRBV27
CDR3nt: TGTGCCAGCAGTCCAAGGACAGGGCACTTCACTGAAGCTTTCTTT
CDR3aa: CASSPRTGHFTEAFF

d_gene: .
abundance: .
j_gene: TRBJ2-3
v_gene: TRBV9
CDR3nt: TGTGCCAGCAGCGTAACTAGCACGGGAAAGGATACGCAGTATTTT
CDR3aa: CASSVTSTGKDTQYF

d_gene: .
abundance: .
j_gene: TRBJ2-3
v_gene: TRBV2
CDR3nt: TGTGCCAGCGTGAACGGGAGAAGCACAGATACGCAGTATTTT
CDR3aa: CASVNGRSTDTQYF

d_gene: .
abundance: .
j_gene: TRBJ1-3
v_gene: TRBV5-8
CDR3nt: TGTGCCAGCAGCTTGGTGGCAGTAAACACCATATATTTT
CDR3aa: CASSLVAVNTIYF

d_gene: TRBD1
abundance: .
j_gene: TRBJ1-4
v_gene: TRBV6-1
CDR3nt: TGTGCCAGCAGTGACCCGGGACAGAACCACGAAAAACTGTTTTTT
CDR3aa: CASSDPGQNHEKLFF

d_gene: .
abundance: few
j_gene: TRBJ2-4
v_gene: TRBV11-2
CDR3nt: TGTGCCAGCAGCGACAGTCTAGCCAAAAACATTCAGTACTTC
CDR3aa: CASSDSLAKNIQYF

d_gene: TRBD1
abundance: .
j_gene: TRBJ1-1
v_gene: TRBV5-1
CDR3nt: TGCGCCAGCAGCTTGGGACAGGGTCTTAGGACTGAAGCTTTCTTT
CDR3aa: CASSLGQGLRTEAFF

d_gene: .
abundance: .
j_gene: TRBJ1-1
v_gene: TRBV29-1
CDR3nt: TGCAGCGTTACGAACCTGAGAGACACTGAAGCTTTCTTT
CDR3aa: CSVTNLRDTEAFF

d_gene: .
abundance: .
j_gene: TRBJ1-2
v_gene: TRBV7-2
CDR3nt: TGTGCCAGCAGCTTAGACAGGGTAAACTATGGCTACACCTTC
CDR3aa: CASSLDRVNYGYTF

d_gene: TRBD2
abundance: .
j_gene: TRBJ2-5
v_gene: TRBV6-1
CDR3nt: TGTGCCAGCAGTGAAGGAGGGGCGACTAGCGTAGAGACCCAGTACTTC
CDR3aa: CASSEGGATSVETQYF

d_gene: .
abundance: .
j_gene: TRBJ1-5
v_gene: TRBV10-3
CDR3nt: TGTGCCATCAGCTACTCAGGGCAGGACAATCAGCCCCAGCATTTT
CDR3aa: CAISYSGQDNQPQHF

d_gene: .
abundance: .
j_gene: TRBJ2-2
v_gene: TRBV9
CDR3nt: TGTGCCAGCAGCGATTACAGGGCCGGGGAGCTGTTTTTT
CDR3aa: CASSDYRAGELFF

d_gene: TRBD1
abundance: .
j_gene: TRBJ2-6
v_gene: TRBV5-4
CDR3nt: TGTGCCAGCAGCCCCGGGACAGGGGTGCCGTTTTATCCTGGGGCCAACGTCCTGACTTTC
CDR3aa: CASSPGTGVPFYPGANVLTF

d_gene: .
abundance: .
j_gene: TRBJ2-1
v_gene: TRBV2
CDR3nt: TGTGCCAGCAGATCTAGGAGTCTTATCTCCTACAATGAGCAGTTCTTC
CDR3aa: CASRSRSLISYNEQFF

d_gene: .
abundance: .
j_gene: TRBJ2-2
v_gene: TRBV2
CDR3nt: TGTGCCAGCAGGAGACAGGGGGAGCTGTTTTTT
CDR3aa: CASRRQGELFF

d_gene: .
abundance: .
j_gene: TRBJ2-1
v_gene: TRBV5-6
CDR3nt: TGTGCCAGCAGCTTTGCCGGGAACAATGAGCAGTTCTTC
CDR3aa: CASSFAGNNEQFF

d_gene: .
abundance: few
j_gene: TRBJ2-7
v_gene: TRBV27
CDR3nt: TGTGCCAGCAGTTTTTACGGCGAGCAGTACTTC
CDR3aa: CASSFYGEQYF

d_gene: TRBD1
abundance: .
j_gene: TRBJ1-1
v_gene: TRBV18
CDR3nt: TGTGCCAGCTCACCCAACCTCCCCAGGGGGCAAGACACTGAAGCTTTCTTT
CDR3aa: CASSPNLPRGQDTEAFF

d_gene: TRBD1
abundance: .
j_gene: TRBJ1-2
v_gene: TRBV28
CDR3nt: TGTGCCAGCAGCACTAGGGGACAGGGATATGGCTACACCTTC
CDR3aa: CASSTRGQGYGYTF

d_gene: TRBD1
abundance: .
j_gene: TRBJ2-2
v_gene: TRBV6-5
CDR3nt: TGTGCCAGCAGGAACGGACAGGTCACCGGGGAGCTGTTTTTT
CDR3aa: CASRNGQVTGELFF

d_gene: .
abundance: .
j_gene: TRBJ2-2
v_gene: TRBV5-1
CDR3nt: TGCGCCAGCAACCCTGGGGGGAGGACGAACACCGGGGAGCTGTTTTTT
CDR3aa: CASNPGGRTNTGELFF

d_gene: TRBD2
abundance: once
j_gene: TRBJ2-1
v_gene: TRBV30
CDR3nt: TGTGCCTCCCCGGGACTAGCGGGGAATGAGCAGTTCTTC
CDR3aa: CASPGLAGNEQFF

d_gene: .
abundance: .
j_gene: TRBJ1-1
v_gene: TRBV7-3
CDR3nt: TGTGCCAGCAGCCTCGCACCACCGACAGGAGACATGAACACTGAAGCTTTCTTT
CDR3aa: CASSLAPPTGDMNTEAFF

d_gene: .
abundance: .
j_gene: TRBJ1-1
v_gene: TRBV28
CDR3nt: TGTGCCAGCGGGCGCACAGACACTGAAGCTTTCTTT
CDR3aa: CASGRTDTEAFF

d_gene: .
abundance: .
j_gene: TRBJ1-1
v_gene: TRBV6-1
CDR3nt: TGTGCCAGCATTAGGGGCGAGGCGGGGAGCACTGAAGCTTTCTTT
CDR3aa: CASIRGEAGSTEAFF

d_gene: TRBD1
abundance: .
j_gene: TRBJ1-2
v_gene: TRBV28
CDR3nt: TGTGCCAGCAGAGGCAGGGGGCCCTGGAGTGGCTACACCTTC
CDR3aa: CASRGRGPWSGYTF

d_gene: .
abundance: .
j_gene: TRBJ1-4
v_gene: TRBV2
CDR3nt: TGTGCCAGCAGTGAACAGGGGCTCGATAATGAAAAACTGTTTTTT
CDR3aa: CASSEQGLDNEKLFF

d_gene: TRBD2
abundance: .
j_gene: TRBJ2-1
v_gene: TRBV5-4
CDR3nt: TGTGCCAGCAGCCAACGGGGGGTATCCTACAATGAGCAGTTCTTC
CDR3aa: CASSQRGVSYNEQFF

d_gene: .
abundance: .
j_gene: TRBJ2-3
v_gene: TRBV4-2
CDR3nt: TGTGCCAGCAGCCTAAACACAGATACGCAGTATTTT
CDR3aa: CASSLNTDTQYF

d_gene: .
abundance: few
j_gene: TRBJ1-4
v_gene: TRBV6-6
CDR3nt: TGTGCCAGCAGTTTAATGGGGGGAAAACTGTTTTTT
CDR3aa: CASSLMGGKLFF

d_gene: .
abundance: .
j_gene: TRBJ1-5
v_gene: TRBV27
CDR3nt: TGTGCCAGCAGTTTAGTGGCACAGAATCAGCCCCAGCATTTT
CDR3aa: CASSLVAQNQPQHF

d_gene: TRBD1
abundance: once
j_gene: TRBJ1-6
v_gene: TRBV27
CDR3nt: TGTGCCAGCAGTTGGCAGGGGGTTGCCTATAATTCACCCCTCCACTTT
CDR3aa: CASSWQGVAYNSPLHF

d_gene: TRBD2
abundance: .
j_gene: TRBJ2-5
v_gene: TRBV18
CDR3nt: TGTGCCAGCACCGCAGTAGCGGGGGGCCAAGAGACCCAGTACTTC
CDR3aa: CASTAVAGGQETQYF

d_gene: .
abundance: .
j_gene: TRBJ2-7
v_gene: TRBV28
CDR3nt: TGTGCCAGCAGCACGATCGATGCTCGGTCCTACGAGCAGTACTTC
CDR3aa: CASSTIDARSYEQYF

d_gene: TRBD2
abundance: once
j_gene: TRBJ2-2
v_gene: TRBV6-6
CDR3nt: TGTGCCAGCAGTCCGGGGGGGCGGTTCGGGGAGCTGTTTTTT
CDR3aa: CASSPGGRFGELFF

d_gene: .
abundance: .
j_gene: TRBJ2-7
v_gene: TRBV19
CDR3nt: TGTGCCAGTAGTATAGTGAGCGCCGGCCCTCTCGAGCAGTACTTC
CDR3aa: CASSIVSAGPLEQYF

d_gene: TRBD1
abundance: .
j_gene: TRBJ2-4
v_gene: TRBV18
CDR3nt: TGTGCCAGCTCACCGGACAGGAAAAACATTCAGTACTTC
CDR3aa: CASSPDRKNIQYF

d_gene: TRBD1
abundance: few
j_gene: TRBJ1-1
v_gene: TRBV7-6
CDR3nt: TGTGCCAGCAGCTATAAAACAGGGGAGACTGAAGCTTTCTTT
CDR3aa: CASSYKTGETEAFF

d_gene: TRBD2
abundance: .
j_gene: TRBJ2-1
v_gene: TRBV7-9
CDR3nt: TGTGCCAGCAGCTTAAGCCCTAGCGGAGCCTACAATGAGCAGTTCTTC
CDR3aa: CASSLSPSGAYNEQFF

d_gene: TRBD1
abundance: few
j_gene: TRBJ2-1
v_gene: TRBV19
CDR3nt: TGTGCCAGTAGTCCCGCGGGGACAGGGGGCGATGAGCAGTTCTTC
CDR3aa: CASSPAGTGGDEQFF

d_gene: .
abundance: once
j_gene: TRBJ2-1
v_gene: TRBV7-2
CDR3nt: TGTGCCAGCAGCATTTTATACAGGGATGAGCAGTTCTTC
CDR3aa: CASSILYRDEQFF